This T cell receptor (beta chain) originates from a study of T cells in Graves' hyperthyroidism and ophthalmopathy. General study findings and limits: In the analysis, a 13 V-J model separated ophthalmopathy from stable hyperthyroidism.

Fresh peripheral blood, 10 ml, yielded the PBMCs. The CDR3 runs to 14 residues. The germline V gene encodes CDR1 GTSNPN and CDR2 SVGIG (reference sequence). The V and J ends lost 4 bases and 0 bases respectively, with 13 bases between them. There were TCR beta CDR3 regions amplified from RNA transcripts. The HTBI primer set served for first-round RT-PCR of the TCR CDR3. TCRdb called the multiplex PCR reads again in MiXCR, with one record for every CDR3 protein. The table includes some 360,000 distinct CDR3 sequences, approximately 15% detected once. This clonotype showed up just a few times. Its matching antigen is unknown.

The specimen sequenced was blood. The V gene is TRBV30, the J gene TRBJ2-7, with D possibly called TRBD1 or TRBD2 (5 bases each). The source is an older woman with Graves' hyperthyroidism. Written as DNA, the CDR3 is TGTGCCTGGAAAAGGGCAGGGAGCTCCTACGAGCAGTACTTC. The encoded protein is CAWKRAGSSYEQYF.